The source of this T cell receptor beta chain is a study of shared clonotypes between healthy human individuals. As for the study in general: Per donor, three plates held CD4 naive cells, three held CD4 memory, two held CD8 naive and one held CD8 memory.

Libraries were prepared by immunoSEQ multiplex PCR; TCRdb keeps only in-frame clonotypes and omits some of them. The sample carries 2 million to 2.5 million clones, more than 85% recorded once. CD4+ cells underwent separation, giving CD45RA+ naive and CD45RA-negative memory subsets. The length of the CDR3 is 16 residues. CDR1 is SGHNT and CDR2 is YYREEE in the germline V gene (reference sequence). V lost 3 bases, J lost 8 bases, and 13 bases stayed unmatched. The sequenced material came from naive CD4+ T cells from PBMCs. Described subset: CD45RA+ positively selected. J is TRBJ2-1 and V is TRBV5-4, with 8 bases fitting TRBD2. The sequence was obtained from a man aged 18 to 29 in good health. Some clones in this sample may be carry-over from other donors' samples. CDR3 DNA sequence: TGTGCCAGCAGCTCCGCGGGAGCGGGAGTTTTCGATGAGCAGTTCTTC. Translation: CASSSAGAGVFDEQFF.